Below are 11 T cell receptor beta chains sequenced from a single sample in a study of identical twins. TCRdb re-called the 5' RACE reads through MiXCR, storing one row per CDR3 protein. The sample shows some 1,600,000 distinct CDR3 sequences, less than 35% of them seen only once. The specimen was cord blood. These TCRs come from a newborn girl in good health.

This clonotype came up a few times. The chain employs TRBV6-6 and TRBJ2-1; 10 nucleotides align to TRBD2. V was clipped by 2 bases and J by 9 bases; unmatched bases: 10. CDR1 is MNHNY and CDR2 is SVGAGI in the germline V gene (reference sequence). The CDR3 length is 16 residues. CDR3 nucleotide sequence: TGTGCCAGCAGTTACCCCGGGACTAGCGTTTTGGGTGAGCAGTTCTTC. Its protein product is CASSYPGTSVLGEQFF.

The V call is TRBV27, the J call TRBJ1-4; 8 bases agree with TRBD1. V lost 6 bases, J lost 8 bases, and 11 bases stayed unmatched. Germline-derived CDR1 and CDR2 are MNHEY and SMNVEV (reference sequence). The CDR3 has 15 amino acids. The CDR3 here is CASSRQGTVDEKLFF. CDR3 sequence (DNA): TGTGCCAGCAGCCGACAGGGGACGGTCGACGAAAAACTGTTTTTT.

The rearrangement links TRBV5-1 to TRBJ2-7, with D perhaps matching TRBD2 (5 bases). The CDR3 sequence is 18 residues long. V was pared by 0 bases and J by 0 bases, with 19 bases between. From germline, CDR1 is SGHRS and CDR2 YFSETQ. The CDR3 DNA reads as TGCGCCAGCAGCTTGGGGTTTAGGGAGCGTCCGAGCTCCTACGAGCAGTACTTC. This gives the protein CASSLGFRERPSSYEQYF.

This clonotype was recorded at least ten times. V usage is TRBV27 and J usage is TRBJ2-7; D not resolved. The ends were cut back, 4 bases at V and 3 bases at J, with 7 bases in the middle. The CDR3 has 12 residues. Germline CDR1 MNHEY, CDR2 SMNVEV (reference sequence). The CDR3 DNA reads TGTGCCAGCAGTTCACCCGACTACGAGCAGTACTTC. Translating it yields CASSSPDYEQYF.

The rearrangement links TRBV19 to TRBJ2-1, with a possible D match to TRBD2 (6 bases). This CDR3 has 15 residues. In germline, CDR1 is LNHDA, CDR2 SQIVND (reference sequence). V lost 5 bases and J lost 2, with 13 bases in between. The CDR3 is CASSPRLGAYNEQFF. Written as DNA, the CDR3 is TGTGCCAGTAGTCCCAGACTAGGGGCCTACAATGAGCAGTTCTTC.

The chain links TRBV25-1 to TRBJ1-2; 8 positions agree with TRBD1. V shed 6 bases, J shed 1 base, and the junction held 10 bases outside the gene matches. Germline assignment: CDR1 MGHDK and CDR2 SYGVNS. The CDR3 runs to 16 residues. The CDR3 bases are TGTGCCAGCAGGGGACTACAGACAGGGGATAACTATGGCTACACCTTC. Its translation: CASRGLQTGDNYGYTF.

This clonotype was counted a few times. The chain is built from TRBV29-1 and TRBJ2-1, with 8 bases that match TRBD2. V dropped 4 bases and J dropped 3; count of bases not matched to a gene: 8. CDR1 is SQVTM and CDR2 is ANQGSEA in the germline V gene. This CDR3 spans 15 amino acids. Here the CDR3 reads CSVGTRLALYNEQFF. CDR3 bases: TGCAGCGTTGGAACTAGACTAGCGCTCTACAATGAGCAGTTCTTC.

The rearrangement links TRBV30 to TRBJ1-2; possible D gene TRBD1, 5 bases. V was clipped by 2 bases and J by 2 bases, with 18 bases between them. The germline gives CDR1 GTSNPN, CDR2 SVGIG (reference sequence). The CDR3 sequence is 16 residues long. CDR3 sequence reads: CAWSPFPAGLNYGYTF. The CDR3 DNA is TGTGCCTGGAGTCCCTTCCCCGCAGGGCTGAACTATGGCTACACCTTC.

The J gene is TRBJ2-7, the V gene TRBV5-1, with TRBD2 matching over 7 bases. V was clipped by 0 bases and J by 2 bases; unmatched bases: 8. Germline loops: CDR1 SGHRS, CDR2 YFSETQ. This CDR3 is built from 16 residues. CDR3 in DNA: TGCGCCAGCAGCTTGGTAGGAGCGGGGCGTACCTACGAGCAGTACTTC. Translating it yields CASSLVGAGRTYEQYF.

The genes are TRBV25-1 and TRBJ2-1, with D tentatively TRBD1 (6 bases). Matching the DNA end better, TRBJ2-7 makes the J call doubtful. The CDR3 has 16 residues. The germline gives CDR1 MGHDK, CDR2 SYGVNS. The CDR3, as DNA: TGTGCCAGCAGTGCCCGAACAGGGATCTCCTACAATGAGCAGTACTTC. It encodes CASSARTGISYNEQYF.

The rearrangement uses TRBV7-2 and TRBJ2-7; D is unresolved. Germline V lookup: CDR1 SGHTA, CDR2 FQGNSA. CDR3 length: 13 residues. V gave up 5 bases and J gave up 2 bases, with 10 bases separating them. The CDR3 DNA reads TGTGCCAGCAGCCGACTGCATCCCTACGAGCAGTACTTC. As protein: CASSRLHPYEQYF.